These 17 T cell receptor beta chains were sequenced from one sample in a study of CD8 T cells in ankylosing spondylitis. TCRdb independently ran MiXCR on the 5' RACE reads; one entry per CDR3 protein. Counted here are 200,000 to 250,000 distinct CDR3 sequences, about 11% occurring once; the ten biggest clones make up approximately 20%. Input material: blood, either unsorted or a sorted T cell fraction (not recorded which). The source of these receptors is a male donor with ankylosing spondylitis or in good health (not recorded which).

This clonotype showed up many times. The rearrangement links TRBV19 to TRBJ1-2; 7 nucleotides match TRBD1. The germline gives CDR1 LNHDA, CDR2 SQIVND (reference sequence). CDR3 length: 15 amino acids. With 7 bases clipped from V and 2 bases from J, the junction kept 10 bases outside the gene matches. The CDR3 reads CASTKGDRQNYGYTF. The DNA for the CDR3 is TGTGCCAGTACCAAAGGGGACAGACAAAACTATGGCTACACCTTC.

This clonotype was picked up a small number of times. In DNA, the CDR3 is TGTGCCAGCAGTGGACAGAACCATAATCAGCCCCAGCATTTT. Translated: CASSGQNHNQPQHF. The chain employs TRBV12-3 or TRBV12-4 and TRBJ1-5; a weak D match, TRBD1 (6 bases). The CDR3 has 14 residues. The V and J ends lost 5 bases and 4 bases respectively, with 12 bases between them.

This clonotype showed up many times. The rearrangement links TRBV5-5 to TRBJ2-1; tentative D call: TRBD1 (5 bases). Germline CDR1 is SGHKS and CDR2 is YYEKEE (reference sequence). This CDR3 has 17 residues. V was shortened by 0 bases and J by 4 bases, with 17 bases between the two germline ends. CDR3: CASSLEVWQGLYNEQFF. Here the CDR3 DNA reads TGTGCCAGCAGCTTGGAAGTATGGCAGGGCCTTTACAATGAGCAGTTCTTC.

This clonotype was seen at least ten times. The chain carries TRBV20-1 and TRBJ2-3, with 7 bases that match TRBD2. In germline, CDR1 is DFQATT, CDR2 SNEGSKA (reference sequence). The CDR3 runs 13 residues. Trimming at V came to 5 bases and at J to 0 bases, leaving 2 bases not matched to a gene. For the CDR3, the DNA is TGCAGTGCTGGGGGGGGGAGCACAGATACGCAGTATTTT. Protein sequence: CSAGGGSTDTQYF.

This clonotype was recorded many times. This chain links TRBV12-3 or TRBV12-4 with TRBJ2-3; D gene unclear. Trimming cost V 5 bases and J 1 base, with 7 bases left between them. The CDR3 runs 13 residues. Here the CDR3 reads CASSPTGTDTQYF. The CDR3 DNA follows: TGTGCCAGCAGTCCGACTGGCACAGATACGCAGTATTTT.

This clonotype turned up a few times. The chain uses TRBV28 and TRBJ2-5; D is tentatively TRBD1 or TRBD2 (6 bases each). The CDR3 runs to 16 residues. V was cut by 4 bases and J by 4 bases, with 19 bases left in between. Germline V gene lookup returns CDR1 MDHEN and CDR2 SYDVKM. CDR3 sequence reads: CASSSILSGGRETQYF. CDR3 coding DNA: TGTGCCAGCAGTTCCATCTTATCCGGGGGCCGAGAGACCCAGTACTTC.

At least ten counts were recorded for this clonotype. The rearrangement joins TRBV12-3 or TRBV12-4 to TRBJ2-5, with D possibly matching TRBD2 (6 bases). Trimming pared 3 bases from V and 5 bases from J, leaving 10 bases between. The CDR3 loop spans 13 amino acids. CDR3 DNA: TGTGCCAGCAGTTTCCGGGCGGGGGAGACCCAGTACTTC. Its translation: CASSFRAGETQYF.

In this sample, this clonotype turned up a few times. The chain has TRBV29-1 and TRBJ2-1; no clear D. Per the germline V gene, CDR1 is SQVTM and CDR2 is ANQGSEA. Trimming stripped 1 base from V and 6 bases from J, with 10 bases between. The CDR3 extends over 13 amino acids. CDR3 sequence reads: CSVEGFSVNEQFF. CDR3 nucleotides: TGCAGCGTTGAAGGATTTTCGGTCAATGAGCAGTTCTTC.

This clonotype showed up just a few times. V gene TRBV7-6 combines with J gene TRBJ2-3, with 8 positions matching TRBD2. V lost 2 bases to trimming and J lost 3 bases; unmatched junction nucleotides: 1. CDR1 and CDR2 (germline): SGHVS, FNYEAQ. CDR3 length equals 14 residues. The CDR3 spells CASSLRGGTDTQYF. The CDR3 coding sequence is TGTGCCAGCAGCTTACGCGGGGGGACAGATACGCAGTATTTT.

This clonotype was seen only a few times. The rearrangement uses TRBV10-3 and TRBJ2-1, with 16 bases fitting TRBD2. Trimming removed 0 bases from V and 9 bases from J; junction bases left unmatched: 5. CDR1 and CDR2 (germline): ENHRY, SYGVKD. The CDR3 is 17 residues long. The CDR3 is CAISESGTSGGAGEQFF. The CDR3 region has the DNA TGTGCCATCAGTGAGTCCGGGACTAGCGGGGGGGCAGGTGAGCAGTTCTTC.

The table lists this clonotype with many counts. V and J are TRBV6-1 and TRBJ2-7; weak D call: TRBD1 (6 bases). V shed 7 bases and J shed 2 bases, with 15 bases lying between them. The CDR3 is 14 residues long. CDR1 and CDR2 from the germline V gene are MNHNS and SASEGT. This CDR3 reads CASKQGFGAYEQYF. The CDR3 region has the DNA TGTGCCAGCAAACAGGGTTTTGGCGCCTACGAGCAGTACTTC.

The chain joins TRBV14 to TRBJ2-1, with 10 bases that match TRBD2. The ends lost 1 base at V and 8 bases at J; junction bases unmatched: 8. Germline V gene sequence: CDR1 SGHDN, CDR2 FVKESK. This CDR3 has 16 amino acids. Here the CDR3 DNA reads TGTGCCAGCAGCCAAGCTTCTAGCGGGGGAGTTGATGAGCAGTTCTTC. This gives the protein CASSQASSGGVDEQFF.

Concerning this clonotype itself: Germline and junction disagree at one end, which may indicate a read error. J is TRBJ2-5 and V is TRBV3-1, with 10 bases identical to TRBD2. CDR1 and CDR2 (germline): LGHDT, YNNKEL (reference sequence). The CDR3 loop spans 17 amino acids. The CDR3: CASCHPLSGGAIETQYF. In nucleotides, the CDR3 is TGTGCCAGCTGCCATCCTTTGAGCGGGGGGGCGATCGAGACCCAGTACTTC.

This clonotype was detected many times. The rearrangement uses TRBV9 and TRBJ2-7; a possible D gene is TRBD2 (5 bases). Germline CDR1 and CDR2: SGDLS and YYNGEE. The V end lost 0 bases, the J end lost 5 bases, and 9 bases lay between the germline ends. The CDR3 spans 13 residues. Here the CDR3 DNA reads TGTGCCAGCAGCGTAGATAGGGAGAACGAGCAGTACTTC. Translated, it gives CASSVDRENEQYF.

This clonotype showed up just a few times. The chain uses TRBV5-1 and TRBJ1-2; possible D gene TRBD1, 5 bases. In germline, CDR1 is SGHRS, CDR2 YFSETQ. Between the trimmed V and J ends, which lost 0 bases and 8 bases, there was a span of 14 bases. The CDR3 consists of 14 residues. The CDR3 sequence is CASSLDNFRAGYTF. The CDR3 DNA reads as TGCGCCAGCAGCTTGGATAATTTCAGGGCGGGCTACACCTTC.

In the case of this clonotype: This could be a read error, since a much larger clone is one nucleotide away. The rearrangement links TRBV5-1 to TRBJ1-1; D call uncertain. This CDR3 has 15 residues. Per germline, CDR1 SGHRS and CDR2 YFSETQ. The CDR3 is CASSPSFEMNTGAFF. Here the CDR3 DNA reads TGCGCCAGCAGCCCCTCCTTTGAGATGAACACTGGAGCTTTCTTT.

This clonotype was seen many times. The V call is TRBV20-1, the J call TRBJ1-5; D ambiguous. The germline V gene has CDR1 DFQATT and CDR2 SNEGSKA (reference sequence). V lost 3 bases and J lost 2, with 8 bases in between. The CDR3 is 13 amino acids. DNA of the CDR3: TGCAGTGCTAGTTTCCTGGGCAATCAGCCCCAGCATTTT. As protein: CSASFLGNQPQHF.